This TCR beta chain was retrieved from a study of Ad26.COV2.S vaccination and SARS-CoV-2 variants. Findings and caveats of the study: Overall T cell responses may have been underestimated by the analyses of TCR breadth and depth.

Documented treatment: 15 to 20 received Ad26.COV2.S at low or high dose, single or two shots; several received placebo; per-sample allocation not given. The samples were gathered on day 63 after the first injection of vaccine or placebo. In Boston, an adult donor aged 18-55 years took part. In the case of this clone: Its antigen remains unidentified.

The data were produced by immunoSEQ multiplex PCR, yet TCRdb's version contains in-frame clones alone and is incomplete. The sample carries 400,000 to 450,000 clones, around 92% recorded once. In germline, CDR1 is LNHDA, CDR2 SQIVND (reference sequence). This CDR3 is built from 13 residues. V was cut by 6 bases and J by 8 bases, with 16 bases left in between. The sample was peripheral blood, taken in a trial of Ad26.COV2.S vaccine versus placebo. The receptor comes from a person aged 18-65 years who received the Ad26.COV2.S COVID-19 vaccine or a placebo. The V call is TRBV19, the J call TRBJ1-2, with D perhaps TRBD1 (6 bases). The CDR3 here is CASSRTDPVGYTF. In DNA, the CDR3 is TGTGCCAGTAGCCGGACAGACCCAGTAGGCTACACCTTC.